The 18 T cell receptor beta chains reported below all come from one sample, sequenced in a study of blood T cell repertoires in COVID-19. Sequenced by immunoSEQ multiplex PCR; TCRdb stores in-frame clones only, minus some. The sample has approximately 460,000 clones, about 88% seen once. Material: peripheral blood. Receptor source: a man younger than 35 with COVID-19, enrolled during active disease.

This clone showed up just once. Within the sample, other DNA sequences also encode this same CDR3. CDR3 amino acids: CASSLGGGQETQYF. Here the CDR3 DNA reads TGTGCCAGCAGCTTGGGGGGCGGCCAAGAGACCCAGTACTTC. The V and J genes are TRBV5-4 and TRBJ2-5; perhaps TRBD1 as D (5 bases). The germline V gene encodes CDR1 SGHNT and CDR2 YYREEE (reference sequence). The CDR3 sequence is 14 residues long. Trimming left V 0 bases short and J 1 base short, with 7 bases between.

The rearrangement links TRBV5-1 to TRBJ2-3, with 16 positions matching TRBD2. This CDR3 spans 18 amino acids. The germline CDR1 and CDR2 sequences are SGHRS and YFSETQ. Unmatched junction bases numbered 9, after V lost 4 bases and J lost 4 bases. The DNA of the CDR3 is TGCGCCAGCAGCCAACCGGGACTAGCGGGGGGGATCTCAGATACGCAGTATTTT. Protein: CASSQPGLAGGISDTQYF. Combining the CDR3 with reference TRBV5-1 and TRBJ2-3 gives the whole variable domain KAGVTQTPRYLIKTRGQQVTLSCSPISGHRSVSWYQQTPGQGLQFLFEYFSETQRNKGNFPGRFSGRQFSNSRSEMNVSTLELGDSALYLCASSQPGLAGGISDTQYFGPGTRLTVL.

The CDR3 coding sequence is TGTGCCAGCAGCCGTACAGGGACGAACACCGGGGAGCTGTTTTTT. This codes for CASSRTGTNTGELFF. The chain recombines TRBV11-2 with TRBJ2-2, with D maybe TRBD1 (6 bases). Germline values: CDR1 SGHAT, CDR2 FQNNGV. V lost 5 bases to trimming and J lost 0 bases, with 10 bases between them. CDR3 length equals 15 residues.

The chain uses TRBV12-3 or TRBV12-4 and TRBJ1-1; D possibly corresponds to TRBD1 (5 bases). The CDR3 has 12 residues. V was clipped by 5 bases and J by 8 bases, with 12 bases between them. The CDR3, as DNA: TGTGCCAGCAGTCTCAGGGTTCCCGAAGCTTTCTTT. Protein product: CASSLRVPEAFF.

The chain joins TRBV5-1 to TRBJ2-7; TRBD2 matches at 15 bases. Trimming at V came to 3 bases and at J to 1 base, leaving 5 bases not matched to a gene. Per germline, CDR1 SGHRS and CDR2 YFSETQ. The CDR3 spans 17 residues. DNA of the CDR3: TGCGCCAGCAGCTCCGGACTAGCGGGAGGGCCGTCCTACGAGCAGTACTTC. Amino acids: CASSSGLAGGPSYEQYF.

This clone was detected once. This chain links TRBV19 with TRBJ1-4, with D perhaps TRBD1 (5 bases). Trimming removed 5 bases from V and 0 bases from J, with 13 bases in between. CDR1 LNHDA and CDR2 SQIVND come from the germline V gene (reference sequence). This CDR3 is 16 amino acids long. CDR3: CASSPAGLATNEKLFF. The CDR3 DNA follows: TGTGCCAGTAGTCCCGCGGGGCTTGCAACTAATGAAAAACTGTTTTTT.

The genes are TRBV9 and TRBJ1-2; the D is unclear. Germline CDR1 SGDLS, CDR2 YYNGEE. Trimming stripped 0 bases from V and 8 bases from J, with 14 bases between. CDR3 size: 14 residues. CDR3 loop: CASSVERRVGGYTF. CDR3 coding DNA: TGTGCCAGCAGCGTAGAGAGGAGGGTAGGGGGCTACACCTTC.

This chain joins TRBV3-1 (or the pseudogene TRBV3-2) and TRBJ1-1; possibly TRBD1 for D (5 bases). Germline lookup yields CDR1 LGHDT and CDR2 YNNKEL (reference sequence). The CDR3 consists of 12 residues. Trimming took off 1 base at V and 7 bases at J, with 7 bases between the two ends. The CDR3 DNA reads as TGTGCCAGCAGCCAAGGGACACTTGAAGCTTTCTTT. Its translation: CASSQGTLEAFF.

The chain carries TRBV2 and TRBJ2-5; 8 nucleotides line up with TRBD2. This CDR3 contains 13 residues. Germline V gene lookup returns CDR1 SNHLY and CDR2 FYNNEI. V was clipped by 9 bases and J by 4 bases; unmatched bases: 7. The CDR3 DNA reads TGTGCCAGACGTGGACTAGCAACAGAGACCCAGTACTTC. Protein sequence: CARRGLATETQYF. The full variable domain, with the rest looked up from reference TRBV2 and TRBJ2-5, is EPEVTQTPSHQVTQMGQEVILRCVPISNHLYFYWYRQILGQKVEFLVSFYNNEISEKSEIFDDQFSVERPDGSNFTLKIRSTKLEDSAMYFCARRGLATETQYFGPGTRLLVL.

This clone was counted only a few times. The V and J genes are TRBV7-2 and TRBJ1-5; D call uncertain. The germline gives CDR1 SGHTA, CDR2 FQGNSA. The CDR3 runs 15 residues. Trimming took 4 bases from V and 2 from J, leaving 12 bases between them. In DNA form, the CDR3 reads TGTGCCAGCAGCTCGGCGGGCTGGGGCAATCAGCCCCAGCATTTT. Its translation: CASSSAGWGNQPQHF. Variable domain in full (rest from reference TRBV7-2 and TRBJ1-5): GAGVSQSPSNKVTEKGKDVELRCDPISGHTALYWYRQSLGQGLEFLIYFQGNSAPDKSGLPSDRFSAERTGGSVSTLTIQRTQQEDSAVYLCASSSAGWGNQPQHFGDGTRLSIL.

The chain joins TRBV2 to TRBJ2-7, with TRBD2 identical over 10 bases. The J segment lost 0 bases and the V segment lost 6 bases, leaving 2 bases of the junction unmatched. Germline V gene lookup returns CDR1 SNHLY and CDR2 FYNNEI. This CDR3 comprises 14 residues. CDR3: CASRTSGYSYEQYF. The CDR3, as DNA: TGTGCCAGCAGGACTAGCGGGTACTCCTACGAGCAGTACTTC.

The chain is built from TRBV2 and TRBJ2-3; 10 bases match TRBD1. V shed 4 bases, J shed 1 base, and the junction held 2 bases outside the gene matches. CDR3 length: 15 amino acids. Germline V gene data show CDR1 as SNHLY and CDR2 as FYNNEI. CDR3 DNA sequence: TGTGCCAGCAGTGCCGGGACAGGGGGCACAGATACGCAGTATTTT. Translating gives CASSAGTGGTDTQYF.

The chain is built from TRBV6-5 and TRBJ1-1, with 7 bases matching TRBD1. With 6 bases clipped from V and 1 base from J, the junction kept 5 bases outside the gene matches. This CDR3 is 14 amino acids long. Looked up from germline, CDR1 is MNHEY and CDR2 is SVGAGI. CDR3 nucleotides: TGTGCCAGCAGCTTACAGGGGTCGAACACTGAAGCTTTCTTT. Protein: CASSLQGSNTEAFF.

The gene calls are TRBV21-1 and TRBJ2-1; no DNA check was done on the table's D call, TRBD2. TRBV21-1 is a recognized pseudogene. This CDR3 region has 15 residues. CDR3 in DNA: TGTGCCAGCAGCAAAGCCCCACTGGTGCGGAATGAGCAGTTCTTC. Protein sequence: CASSKAPLVRNEQFF.

The chain carries TRBV5-1 and TRBJ2-7; 9 nucleotides line up with TRBD1. This CDR3 spans 16 amino acids. Germline V gives CDR1 SGHRS, CDR2 YFSETQ. The trim removed 1 base at V and 0 bases at J, leaving 5 bases unmatched. CDR3 in amino acids: CASSLTGTGFSYEQYF. The CDR3 DNA reads TGCGCCAGCAGCTTGACCGGGACAGGGTTCTCCTACGAGCAGTACTTC.

The CDR3 nucleotides read TGTGCCAGCAGCGGCAGCAGGACAGATACGCAGTATTTT. Protein product: CASSGSRTDTQYF. The chain uses TRBV7-9 and TRBJ2-3; D unresolved. The germline V gene encodes CDR1 SEHNR and CDR2 FQNEAQ (reference sequence). Trimming took 5 bases from V and 3 from J, leaving 9 bases between them. The CDR3 extends over 13 amino acids.

The gene calls are TRBV19 and TRBJ1-6; no clear D. The V gene's germline CDR1 is LNHDA and CDR2 SQIVND (reference sequence). This CDR3 has 13 residues. V lost 6 bases and J lost 7, with 10 bases in between. CDR3 loop: CASSLPGNSPLHF. CDR3 sequence (DNA): TGTGCCAGTAGCCTCCCAGGCAATTCACCCCTCCACTTT. Filled out from reference TRBV19 and TRBJ1-6, the complete variable domain reads DGGITQSPKYLFRKEGQNVTLSCEQNLNHDAMYWYRQDPGQGLRLIYYSQIVNDFQKGDIAEGYSVSREKKESFPLTVTSAQKNPTAFYLCASSLPGNSPLHFGNGTRLTVT.

The rearrangement links TRBV7-9 to TRBJ1-2; 10 nucleotides match TRBD1. Per germline, CDR1 SEHNR and CDR2 FQNEAQ (reference sequence). Trimming removed 2 bases from V and 7 bases from J; junction bases left unmatched: 7. The CDR3 is 15 amino acids. This CDR3 reads CASSLLSTGGVGYTF. The CDR3 DNA sequence: TGTGCCAGCAGCTTACTCTCGACAGGGGGCGTTGGCTACACCTTC.